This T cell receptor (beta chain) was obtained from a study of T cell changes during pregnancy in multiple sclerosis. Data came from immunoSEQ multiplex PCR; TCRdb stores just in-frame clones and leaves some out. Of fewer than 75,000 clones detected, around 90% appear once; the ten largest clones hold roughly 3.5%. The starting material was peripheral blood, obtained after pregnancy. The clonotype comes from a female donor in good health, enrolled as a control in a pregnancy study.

The CDR3 region has the DNA TGTGCCAGCAGCCCCCTCCCCGGCGGGGGGTACGAGCAGTACTTC. Protein sequence: CASSPLPGGGYEQYF. The chain joins TRBV4-2 to TRBJ2-7; TRBD2 matches at 8 bases. The germline V gene encodes CDR1 LGHNA and CDR2 YNFKEQ. Trimming cost V 4 bases and J 4 bases; bases outside gene matches: 9. The CDR3 has 15 amino acids.